Below are 30 T cell receptor beta chains sequenced from a single sample in a study of CD8 T cells in ankylosing spondylitis. General study findings and limits: For ankylosing spondylitis blood, a TCR beta motif of several highly homologous variants appeared characteristic.

TCRdb reprocessed the 5' RACE reads with MiXCR, giving one entry per CDR3 protein. The data contain about 400,000 distinct CDR3 sequences, 20% to 25% of them singletons. The antigens of these receptors remain unknown. The source material was blood, either unsorted or a sorted T cell fraction (not recorded which). The source of these receptors is a male donor with ankylosing spondylitis.

This clonotype was counted between two and nine times. The chain joins TRBV5-1 to TRBJ1-3; no clear D gene. The CDR3 loop spans 14 amino acids. With 0 bases removed from V and 0 bases from J, the gap between germline ends came to 4 bases. Germline assignment: CDR1 SGHRS and CDR2 YFSETQ. The CDR3 loop is CASSLDTSGNTIYF. DNA for the CDR3: TGCGCCAGCAGCTTGGACACCTCTGGAAACACCATATATTTT.

This clonotype has a handful of counts. The chain is built from TRBV12-3 or TRBV12-4 and TRBJ2-2, with D possibly matching TRBD1 (7 bases). V dropped 6 bases and J dropped 7 bases, with 21 bases sitting between them. This CDR3 is 16 amino acids long. In DNA form, the CDR3 reads TGTGCCAGCAGAACCGACAGGGAGGCCCCCCGCGGGGAGCTGTTTTTT. Protein: CASRTDREAPRGELFF.

This clonotype was counted between two and nine times. The chain recombines TRBV6-5 with TRBJ2-3; perhaps TRBD1 as D (6 bases). Between the trimmed V and J ends, which lost 2 bases and 3 bases, there was a span of 9 bases. CDR3 size: 14 residues. Germline V CDR1 and CDR2: MNHEY, SVGAGI. The CDR3, as DNA: TGTGCCAGCAGTTACGGGGGCAGAACAGATACGCAGTATTTT. Protein sequence: CASSYGGRTDTQYF.

This chain connects TRBV5-1 to TRBJ1-4; D is uncertain. V shed 4 bases and J shed 2 bases, with 12 bases lying between them. The CDR3 runs to 15 residues. Per the germline V gene, CDR1 is SGHRS and CDR2 is YFSETQ. The CDR3: CASSTSVGTNEKLFF. CDR3 coding DNA: TGCGCCAGCAGCACCTCGGTCGGGACTAATGAAAAACTGTTTTTT.

This clonotype was counted only a few times. V usage is TRBV3-1 and J usage is TRBJ1-5; D gene uncertain. The length of the CDR3 is 13 residues. V dropped 1 base and J dropped 6 bases, with 7 bases sitting between them. Germline CDR1 LGHDT, CDR2 YNNKEL (reference sequence). The CDR3 loop reads CASSQAASQPQHF. The CDR3 region has the DNA TGTGCCAGCAGCCAAGCCGCAAGTCAGCCCCAGCATTTT. The variable domain in full, with the rest retrieved from reference TRBV3-1 and TRBJ1-5, is DTAVSQTPKYLVTQMGNDKSIKCEQNLGHDTMYWYKQDSKKFLKIMFSYNNKELIINETVPNRFSPKSPDKAHLNLHINSLELGDSAVYFCASSQAASQPQHFGDGTRLSIL.

The chain recombines TRBV20-1 with TRBJ2-3, with 7 bases aligning to TRBD2. Germline V gene data show CDR1 as DFQATT and CDR2 as SNEGSKA (reference sequence). CDR3 length: 16 amino acids. The V and J ends lost 5 bases and 2 bases, in that order; junction bases with no gene match: 13. The CDR3: CSASGAREGYTDTQYF. The CDR3 region has the DNA TGCAGTGCTTCCGGGGCAAGGGAGGGGTACACAGATACGCAGTATTTT.

This clonotype occurred a few times. V gene TRBV12-3 or TRBV12-4 combines with J gene TRBJ2-7, with 7 bases fitting TRBD2. With V trimmed by 5 bases and J by 5 bases, 12 bases remained unmatched. CDR3 size: 15 residues. The CDR3 bases are TGTGCCAGCAGTGGGGGGGGGACTATCGCCAACGAGCAGTACTTC. It is translated as CASSGGGTIANEQYF.

The V call is TRBV4-1, the J call TRBJ2-1; 7 nucleotides match TRBD2. With 5 bases clipped from V and 6 bases from J, the junction kept 19 bases outside the gene matches. CDR1 MGHRA and CDR2 YSYEKL come from the germline V gene. This CDR3 region has 18 residues. CDR3 amino acids: CASSAALLSGIVSNEQFF. The CDR3 DNA reads TGCGCCAGCAGCGCCGCCCTGCTGAGCGGGATAGTATCCAATGAGCAGTTCTTC.

The genes are TRBV5-1 and TRBJ2-7; tentative D call: TRBD2 (6 bases). Trimming shortened V by 0 bases and J by 5 bases, and 12 bases separated the two germline ends. The germline gives CDR1 SGHRS, CDR2 YFSETQ. CDR3 length: 14 amino acids. CDR3 protein: CASSLGPGVNEQYF. CDR3 nucleotides: TGCGCCAGCAGCTTGGGTCCGGGGGTGAACGAGCAGTACTTC.

The sample holds a few counts of this clonotype. This chain joins TRBV18 and TRBJ2-1; 13 bases are a match to TRBD2. CDR1 is KGHSH and CDR2 is LQKENI in the germline V gene. The length of the CDR3 is 19 residues. V shed 6 bases and J 1 base; nucleotides not matched to a gene: 12. The CDR3 DNA reads TGTGCCAGCTCGGGAGGGACTAGCGGGATCTTAACATCCTACAATGAGCAGTTCTTC. The encoded protein is CASSGGTSGILTSYNEQFF.

Of note for this clonotype: This may come from a read error, since a much larger clone is one base off. The rearrangement links TRBV24-1 to TRBJ1-5; TRBD1 agrees at 9 bases. CDR3 length equals 17 residues. Germline V gene lookup returns CDR1 KGHDR and CDR2 SFDVKD. As DNA, the CDR3 is TGTGGCACCAGTGATTCCCTGGGGACAGGGAACAATCAGCCCCAGCATTTT. Translation gives CGTSDSLGTGNNQPQHF.

The J gene is TRBJ1-3, the V gene TRBV20-1; D is perhaps TRBD1 (5 bases). Per germline, CDR1 DFQATT and CDR2 SNEGSKA (reference sequence). The V and J ends lost 0 bases and 8 bases respectively, with 17 bases between them. The CDR3 runs 15 residues. CDR3 residues: CSARDRWTSPDTIYF. CDR3 in DNA: TGCAGTGCTAGAGATCGTTGGACAAGCCCGGACACCATATATTTT.

This clonotype was recorded a few times. This sequence joins TRBV2 and TRBJ2-2; D remains ambiguous. V was shortened by 6 bases and J by 1 base, with 9 bases between the two germline ends. Germline V gene sequence: CDR1 SNHLY, CDR2 FYNNEI. This CDR3 has 14 amino acids. This chain's CDR3 is CASRELKNTGELFF. The DNA for the CDR3 is TGTGCCAGCAGAGAGCTCAAGAACACCGGGGAGCTGTTTTTT.

Only a few counts were recorded for this clonotype. This chain joins TRBV5-1 and TRBJ1-1; D gene unclear. CDR3 length: 13 residues. Germline CDR1 SGHRS, CDR2 YFSETQ. The V and J ends lost 4 bases and 4 bases respectively, with 11 bases between them. The CDR3, as DNA: TGCGCCAGCAGCCCCCAGACACTCACTGAAGCTTTCTTT. Translating gives CASSPQTLTEAFF.

This clonotype was found many times. The J gene is TRBJ2-1, the V gene TRBV6-1; 7 bases match TRBD2. Germline CDR1 MNHNS, CDR2 SASEGT. V gave up 5 bases and J gave up 6 bases; unmatched junction bases: 13. This CDR3 spans 16 amino acids. CDR3 sequence: CASSPQRAGVGNEQFF. DNA of the CDR3: TGTGCCAGCAGTCCACAACGGGCGGGAGTAGGCAATGAGCAGTTCTTC.

The chain carries TRBV6-1 and TRBJ2-3, with 7 bases matching TRBD1. V shed 4 bases and J 4 bases; nucleotides not matched to a gene: 5. Germline values: CDR1 MNHNS, CDR2 SASEGT. This CDR3 spans 14 amino acids. The CDR3 coding sequence is TGTGCCAGCAGTGCCCGACAGGGACCAGATACGCAGTATTTT. Amino acid sequence: CASSARQGPDTQYF.

The rearrangement uses TRBV7-2 and TRBJ2-1; 8 bases align to TRBD2. The CDR3 contains 15 residues. Germline V lookup: CDR1 SGHTA, CDR2 FQGNSA. With 3 bases clipped from V and 7 bases from J, the junction kept 8 bases outside the gene matches. Here the CDR3 DNA reads TGTGCCAGCAGCTTTGGGACTCGGGGGGGGAATGAGCAGTTCTTC. Translation gives CASSFGTRGGNEQFF.

This clonotype was picked up a small number of times. The rearrangement links TRBV29-1 to TRBJ2-5, with D perhaps assigned TRBD1 or TRBD2 (5 bases each). Germline V lookup: CDR1 SQVTM, CDR2 ANQGSEA. The CDR3 has 18 residues. V dropped 1 base and J dropped 7 bases, with 28 bases sitting between them. The CDR3 protein is CSVEAWDPAVGRSGTQYF. The CDR3 region has the DNA TGCAGCGTTGAAGCCTGGGACCCAGCTGTGGGGCGGAGCGGGACCCAGTACTTC.

The chain uses TRBV30 and TRBJ2-7; 7 bases align to TRBD1. This CDR3 contains 13 residues. Per germline, CDR1 GTSNPN and CDR2 SVGIG (reference sequence). The junction had 10 bases not matched to a gene; V was cut back by 8 bases and J by 3 bases. Here the CDR3 reads CAGNRGINYEQYF. As DNA, the CDR3 is TGTGCCGGGAACAGGGGAATTAACTACGAGCAGTACTTC.

This clonotype appeared many times. This sequence joins TRBV29-1 and TRBJ2-1; 12 bases line up with TRBD2. The CDR3 has 15 amino acids. Trimming took 5 bases from V and 4 from J; bases not matched to a gene: 6. Germline CDR1 is SQVTM and CDR2 is ANQGSEA. CDR3 DNA sequence: TGCAGCGTTCTGCTAGCGGGAGGGGGATACAATGAGCAGTTCTTC. Translation gives CSVLLAGGGYNEQFF.

This clonotype has a count of ten or more. The gene calls are TRBV29-1 and TRBJ2-2, with D unresolved. Trimming cost V 6 bases and J 8 bases, with 13 bases left between them. The CDR3 consists of 12 residues. Germline CDR1 SQVTM, CDR2 ANQGSEA. The CDR3: CSVSGIPGELFF. As DNA, the CDR3 is TGCAGCGTGTCTGGCATTCCGGGGGAGCTGTTTTTT.

At least ten counts were recorded for this clonotype. The rearrangement joins TRBV12-3 or TRBV12-4 to TRBJ1-5, with 7 positions matching TRBD1. The CDR3 has 14 amino acids. The V segment lost 6 bases and the J segment 4 bases; nucleotides outside the gene matches: 6. CDR3 bases: TGTGCCAGCAGCCCTGGGACAGCGAATCAGCCCCAGCATTTT. Translating gives CASSPGTANQPQHF.

This chain uses TRBV3-1 with TRBJ2-1, with 8 bases that match TRBD2. V was pared by 4 bases and J by 10 bases, with 15 bases of the junction left unmatched. Germline assignment: CDR1 LGHDT and CDR2 YNNKEL (reference sequence). This CDR3 is 16 amino acids long. The CDR3, as DNA: TGTGCCAGCAGCCGCTTCTCCAGCGGGGGCCGGGGGGAGCAGTTCTTC. Protein product: CASSRFSSGGRGEQFF.

The chain employs TRBV3-1 and TRBJ1-2; 7 bases agree with TRBD1. CDR1 is LGHDT, CDR2 YNNKEL, per germline (reference sequence). The V segment lost 1 base and the J segment 4 bases; nucleotides outside the gene matches: 3. The CDR3 sequence is 14 residues long. The CDR3 nucleotides are TGTGCCAGCAGCCAAGGACAGGGCTCCTATGGCTACACCTTC. Translating gives CASSQGQGSYGYTF. The full variable domain, rest sourced from reference TRBV3-1 and TRBJ1-2, is DTAVSQTPKYLVTQMGNDKSIKCEQNLGHDTMYWYKQDSKKFLKIMFSYNNKELIINETVPNRFSPKSPDKAHLNLHINSLELGDSAVYFCASSQGQGSYGYTFGSGTRLTVV.

This chain joins TRBV29-1 and TRBJ2-3; TRBD2 aligns across 8 bases. V was clipped by 3 bases and J by 0 bases; unmatched bases: 2. CDR1 is SQVTM and CDR2 is ANQGSEA in the germline V gene. The CDR3 has 14 amino acids. This CDR3 is CSVDGGVSTDTQYF. The CDR3 nucleotides are TGCAGCGTTGACGGGGGGGTTAGCACAGATACGCAGTATTTT.

The chain links TRBV10-3 to TRBJ2-7; no definite D call. Germline V gene sequence: CDR1 ENHRY, CDR2 SYGVKD. V was clipped by 5 bases and J by 7 bases, with 15 bases between them. The CDR3 is made up of 13 amino acids. The CDR3, as DNA: TGTGCCATCAGTCAGGACCAATTAAGGGAGCAGTACTTC. It specifies CAISQDQLREQYF.

The chain couples TRBV24-1 to TRBJ1-1; D ambiguous. The CDR3 sequence is 13 residues long. Germline assignment: CDR1 KGHDR and CDR2 SFDVKD. V was pared by 4 bases and J by 1 base, with 6 bases between. This CDR3 reads CATSDGWNTEAFF. The CDR3 bases are TGTGCCACCAGTGACGGATGGAACACTGAAGCTTTCTTT.

The rearrangement links TRBV7-9 to TRBJ1-5, with D possibly matching TRBD1 (5 bases). Trimming pared 1 base from V and 3 bases from J, leaving 13 bases between. The germline V gene encodes CDR1 SEHNR and CDR2 FQNEAQ (reference sequence). The CDR3 length is 16 residues. For the CDR3, the DNA is TGTGCCAGCAGCTTAGTGAGCCAGGGAGCCAATCAGCCCCAGCATTTT. This encodes CASSLVSQGANQPQHF. The whole variable domain, filled in from reference TRBV7-9 and TRBJ1-5, reads DTGVSQNPRHKITKRGQNVTFRCDPISEHNRLYWYRQTLGQGPEFLTYFQNEAQLEKSRLLSDRFSAERPKGSFSTLEIQRTEQGDSAMYLCASSLVSQGANQPQHFGDGTRLSIL.

This clonotype has more than one count but fewer than ten. The chain couples TRBV28 to TRBJ2-3, with D hard to call. CDR3 size: 14 residues. V lost 5 bases, J lost 5 bases, and 14 bases lay in between. Germline V gene lookup returns CDR1 MDHEN and CDR2 SYDVKM. The CDR3 region is CASSLSPEQDTQYF. CDR3 DNA: TGTGCCAGCAGTCTTAGCCCTGAGCAAGATACGCAGTATTTT.

The rearrangement joins TRBV5-4 to TRBJ1-2; no firm D call. Germline lookup yields CDR1 SGHNT and CDR2 YYREEE (reference sequence). The length of the CDR3 is 12 residues. V was trimmed by 2 bases and J by 5 bases, leaving 7 bases between them. The CDR3 DNA reads TGTGCCAGCAGCTTAGGCCAGTATGGCTACACCTTC. Encoded protein: CASSLGQYGYTF.